Following are 14 T cell receptor beta chains from one sample sequenced in a study of regulatory T cells in long-lasting Graves disease. Time point: newly diagnosed GD, antithyroid drugs for less than 3 months. TCR sequences were obtained from RNA taken from PBMCs. HTBI primers from iRepertoire and Arm-PCR of CDR3 regions yielded the TCR beta libraries. Each CDR3 protein is one row after TCRdb ran MiXCR on the multiplex PCR reads. Here the sample spans roughly 500,000 distinct CDR3 sequences, around 13% being singletons. Separately, the same data were catalogued under a study of T cells in Graves' hyperthyroidism and ophthalmopathy.

Sequencing used peripheral blood mononuclear cells (PBMCs), obtained at new diagnosis, from a patient treated with antithyroid drugs. These receptors all come from a woman under 40 with Graves disease.

J is TRBJ2-1 and V is TRBV20-1; possible D gene TRBD2, 6 bases. The V gene lost 4 bases and the J gene lost 6 bases, with 19 bases spanning the gap. Germline V gene sequence: CDR1 DFQATT, CDR2 SNEGSKA (reference sequence). The CDR3 covers 15 residues. The CDR3 spells CSAISSQRVGNEQFF. The CDR3 nucleotides are TGCAGTGCTATTTCCTCGCAGCGGGTCGGCAATGAGCAGTTCTTC.

This clonotype showed up many times. This chain links TRBV27 with TRBJ1-3, with TRBD1 matching 9 bases. The CDR3 covers 16 residues. Germline lookup yields CDR1 MNHEY and CDR2 SMNVEV (reference sequence). The V gene end was trimmed by 6 bases and the J gene end by 2 bases; junction bases not matched to a gene: 8. The CDR3 sequence is CASSTGRTGAGNTIYF. As DNA, the CDR3 is TGTGCCAGCAGCACGGGGAGGACAGGGGCTGGAAACACCATATATTTT.

The table lists this clonotype with many counts. The J gene is TRBJ2-1, the V gene TRBV6-1; the D gene is possibly TRBD1 (5 bases). Germline V gene lookup returns CDR1 MNHNS and CDR2 SASEGT. V lost 6 bases and J 4 bases, leaving 19 bases between the germline ends. The CDR3 covers 16 residues. The CDR3 loop reads CASSSGRPQAYNEQFF. The CDR3 DNA sequence: TGTGCCAGCAGCTCGGGCCGACCACAGGCGTACAATGAGCAGTTCTTC.

This clonotype appeared many times. This rearrangement joins TRBV12-3 or TRBV12-4 to TRBJ2-1, with D perhaps matching TRBD2 (5 bases). This CDR3 is built from 14 residues. Trimming took off 5 bases at V and 5 bases at J, with 13 bases between the two ends. The CDR3 sequence is CASSTWTHHNEQFF. The CDR3 DNA reads TGTGCCAGCAGTACCTGGACTCACCACAATGAGCAGTTCTTC.

There are many counts of this clonotype. For the CDR3, the DNA is TGTGCCAGCAGTGAACTGGGGACTAATGAAAAACTGTTTTTT. Translated: CASSELGTNEKLFF. V is TRBV2 and J is TRBJ1-4, with D unresolved. The CDR3 runs to 14 residues. V gave up 2 bases and J gave up 2 bases, with 6 bases separating them. Germline values: CDR1 SNHLY, CDR2 FYNNEI.

This clonotype occurred many times. This chain uses TRBV28 with TRBJ1-2; a possible D gene is TRBD1 (5 bases). The CDR3 runs to 16 residues. Germline CDR1 reads MDHEN; CDR2 reads SYDVKM. Trimming stripped 7 bases from V and 3 bases from J, with 21 bases between. The chain's CDR3 is CASTPTTLQEDYGYTF. CDR3 nucleotides: TGTGCCAGCACCCCCACCACCTTACAGGAGGACTATGGCTACACCTTC.

This clonotype was counted at least ten times. This chain joins TRBV7-9 and TRBJ1-1; perhaps TRBD1 as D (5 bases). CDR1 and CDR2 (germline): SEHNR, FQNEAQ (reference sequence). The CDR3 spans 13 residues. Trimming shortened V by 4 bases and J by 4 bases, and 10 bases separated the two germline ends. The DNA of the CDR3 is TGTGCCAGCAGCTCCGGGGGGATCACTGAAGCTTTCTTT. Translation: CASSSGGITEAFF.

This chain joins TRBV19 and TRBJ2-7; maybe TRBD1 (5 bases). V was cut by 4 bases and J by 2 bases, with 18 bases left in between. CDR1 is LNHDA, CDR2 SQIVND, per germline (reference sequence). This CDR3 is built from 16 residues. The CDR3 DNA reads TGTGCCAGTAGTAATCCCCGGGCAGGGAAGGCCTACGAGCAGTACTTC. Protein product: CASSNPRAGKAYEQYF. Variable domain in full (rest from reference TRBV19 and TRBJ2-7): DGGITQSPKYLFRKEGQNVTLSCEQNLNHDAMYWYRQDPGQGLRLIYYSQIVNDFQKGDIAEGYSVSREKKESFPLTVTSAQKNPTAFYLCASSNPRAGKAYEQYFGPGTRLTVT.

This clonotype was seen only a few times. The J gene is TRBJ1-1, the V gene TRBV20-1; no reliable D call. The CDR3 length is 13 residues. Germline CDR1 is DFQATT and CDR2 is SNEGSKA (reference sequence). The V end lost 5 bases, the J end lost 2 bases, and 12 bases lay between the germline ends. CDR3 sequence reads: CSASRDFNTEAFF. The CDR3 bases are TGCAGTGCTTCGCGTGACTTTAACACTGAAGCTTTCTTT.

This clonotype came up a few times. The J gene is TRBJ1-5, the V gene TRBV19; no firm D call. The V gene's germline CDR1 is LNHDA and CDR2 SQIVND (reference sequence). The CDR3 consists of 14 residues. The V and J ends lost 1 base and 5 bases respectively, with 9 bases between them. The CDR3 DNA sequence: TGTGCCAGTAGTATAGGAGAGGGATATCAGCCCCAGCATTTT. Protein: CASSIGEGYQPQHF.

This clonotype was seen many times. This chain links TRBV2 with TRBJ2-5, with 9 bases identical to TRBD2. Germline CDR1 reads SNHLY; CDR2 reads FYNNEI. The CDR3 has 14 residues. J gave up 4 bases and V 4 bases, and 4 bases lay outside the gene matches. DNA for the CDR3: TGTGCCAGCAGTGGTAGCGGGAGTCCAGAGACCCAGTACTTC. As protein: CASSGSGSPETQYF.

V is TRBV18 and J is TRBJ1-1; D is ambiguous. The CDR3 extends over 15 amino acids. Germline V gives CDR1 KGHSH, CDR2 LQKENI. Trimming stripped 0 bases from V and 0 bases from J, with 8 bases between. The CDR3 DNA is TGTGCCAGCTCACCACCGTCGATAATGAACACTGAAGCTTTCTTT. It encodes CASSPPSIMNTEAFF.

This clonotype occurred many times. The chain couples TRBV3-1 to TRBJ2-1; 7 bases agree with TRBD2. V lost 0 bases and J lost 12; bases outside the gene matches: 8. The germline CDR1 and CDR2 sequences are LGHDT and YNNKEL (reference sequence). The CDR3 contains 14 residues. CDR3 in amino acids: CASSQDSSGRSQFF. In nucleotides, the CDR3 is TGTGCCAGCAGCCAAGATTCTAGCGGTCGGTCGCAGTTCTTC.

This clonotype was seen many times. The rearrangement joins TRBV7-7 to TRBJ2-1; D may correspond to TRBD1 or TRBD2 (7 bases each). The CDR3 sequence is 17 residues long. V was clipped by 5 bases and J by 7 bases, with 24 bases between them. Germline assignment: CDR1 SSHAT and CDR2 FNYEAQ (reference sequence). Here the CDR3 reads CASSLSPGGRARNEQFF. CDR3 nucleotides: TGTGCCAGCAGCCTTAGTCCAGGGGGGAGGGCCCGTAATGAGCAGTTCTTC.